The 6 T cell receptor beta chains in this list originate from one sample, sequenced in a study of CXCR3-negative and CXCR3-positive naive CD8 T cells. The study's findings and limits: CXCR3-negative naive cells had less hydrophobic TRB CDR3s than did CXCR3-positive naive cells.

Their antigen targets remain unknown. Libraries were UMI-labeled 5' RACE TRB cDNA. TCRdb reprocessed the 5' RACE reads and reports one entry per CDR3 protein, with no DNA. The specimen's table records about 130,000 distinct CDR3 sequences. Sequences were obtained from naive CXCR3+ CD8+ T cells from blood. Regarding subset: CD45RO-CCR7+CD27+CD95- naive CD8+ T cells expressing CXCR3 (TNR3+). The receptors come from a human donor in good health. Some clones in this sample may be carry-over from other donors' samples.

The V and J genes are TRBV7-9 and TRBJ2-2; the D call from TCRdb, TRBD2, cannot be confirmed without DNA. This CDR3 comprises 16 residues. The germline CDR1 and CDR2 sequences are SEHNR and FQNEAQ (reference sequence). The chain's CDR3 is CASSFPFAGGTGELFF.

The chain is built from TRBV29-1 and TRBJ2-1; the TCRdb call, TRBD2, lacks DNA for checking. Germline-derived CDR1 and CDR2 are SQVTM and ANQGSEA. CDR3 length equals 14 residues. Here the CDR3 reads CSLAGLPEGNEQFF.

The V gene is TRBV13, the J gene TRBJ2-2. The CDR3 has 15 residues. Germline values: CDR1 PRHDT, CDR2 FYEKMQ (reference sequence). The CDR3 sequence is CASSFLNSNTGELFF.

J is TRBJ1-1 and V is TRBV7-6; TCRdb's D call of TRBD1 is untestable without DNA. The CDR3 totals 15 residues. Germline lookup yields CDR1 SGHVS and CDR2 FNYEAQ. CDR3 protein: CASSLGGQRNTEAFF.

The V gene is TRBV29-1, the J gene TRBJ2-5; the D call from TCRdb, TRBD1, cannot be confirmed without DNA. CDR3 length: 14 residues. The germline CDR1 and CDR2 sequences are SQVTM and ANQGSEA. The CDR3 sequence is CSVTPLGGKETQYF.

The chain has TRBV7-9 and TRBJ2-5; the D call from TCRdb, TRBD1, cannot be confirmed without DNA. Germline lookup yields CDR1 SEHNR and CDR2 FQNEAQ (reference sequence). CDR3 size: 14 residues. This chain's CDR3 is CASSGPDSQETQYF.